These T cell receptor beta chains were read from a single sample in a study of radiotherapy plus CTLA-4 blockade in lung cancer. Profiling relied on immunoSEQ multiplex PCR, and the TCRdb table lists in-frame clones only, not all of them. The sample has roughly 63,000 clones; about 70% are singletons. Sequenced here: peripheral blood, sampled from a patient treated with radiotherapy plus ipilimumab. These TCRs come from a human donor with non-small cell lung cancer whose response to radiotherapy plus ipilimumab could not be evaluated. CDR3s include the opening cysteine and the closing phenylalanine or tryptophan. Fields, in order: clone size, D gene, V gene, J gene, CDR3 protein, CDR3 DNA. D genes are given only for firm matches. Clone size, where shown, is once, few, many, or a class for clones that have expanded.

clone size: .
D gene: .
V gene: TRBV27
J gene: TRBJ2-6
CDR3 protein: CASREQGRGANVLTF
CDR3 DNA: TGTGCCAGCAGGGAACAGGGGAGGGGGGCCAACGTCCTGACTTTC

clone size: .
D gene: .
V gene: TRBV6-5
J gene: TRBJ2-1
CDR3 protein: CATIDYGESYNEQFF
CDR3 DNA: TGTGCCACCATTGATTACGGGGAGTCCTACAATGAGCAGTTCTTC

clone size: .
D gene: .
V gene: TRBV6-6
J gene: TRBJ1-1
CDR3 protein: CASLNQRTEAFF
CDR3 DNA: TGTGCCAGCTTGAATCAGAGGACTGAAGCTTTCTTT

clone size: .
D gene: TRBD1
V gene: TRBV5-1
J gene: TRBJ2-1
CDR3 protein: CASRLQPGQAYNEQFF
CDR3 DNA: TGCGCCAGCAGGCTTCAACCGGGACAGGCATACAATGAGCAGTTCTTC

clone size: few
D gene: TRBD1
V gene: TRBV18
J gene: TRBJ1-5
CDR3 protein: CASSPPTGDFFNQPQHF
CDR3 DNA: TGTGCCAGCTCACCACCGACAGGGGACTTCTTCAATCAGCCCCAGCATTTT

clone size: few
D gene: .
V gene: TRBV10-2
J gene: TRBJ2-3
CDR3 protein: CASSVVGRDTQYF
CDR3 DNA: TGCGCCAGCAGTGTGGTGGGGCGGGATACGCAGTATTTT

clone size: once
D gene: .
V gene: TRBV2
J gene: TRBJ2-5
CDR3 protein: CASSERGGQRETQYF
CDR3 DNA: TGTGCCAGCAGTGAGAGGGGGGGCCAACGGGAGACCCAGTACTTC

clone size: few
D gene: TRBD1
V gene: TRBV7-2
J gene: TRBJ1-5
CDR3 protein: CASSLRQGGTQPQHF
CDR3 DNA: TGTGCCAGCAGCTTACGACAGGGGGGAACTCAGCCCCAGCATTTT

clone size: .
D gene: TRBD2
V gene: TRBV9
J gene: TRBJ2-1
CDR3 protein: CASSAPGLAVNEQFF
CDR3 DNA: TGTGCCAGCAGCGCCCCCGGACTAGCGGTTAATGAGCAGTTCTTC

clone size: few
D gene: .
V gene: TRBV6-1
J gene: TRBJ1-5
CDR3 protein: CASSFTFGGNQPQHF
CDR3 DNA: TGTGCCAGCAGCTTTACTTTCGGGGGGAATCAGCCCCAGCATTTT

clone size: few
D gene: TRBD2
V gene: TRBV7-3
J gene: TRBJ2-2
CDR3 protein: CASSLTGLAGGTGELFF
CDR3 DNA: TGTGCCAGCAGCCTGACAGGACTAGCGGGAGGGACCGGGGAGCTGTTTTTT

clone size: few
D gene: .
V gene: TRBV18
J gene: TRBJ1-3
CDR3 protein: CASSSNTGPGNTIYF
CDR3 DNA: TGTGCCAGCTCAAGCAATACAGGGCCCGGAAACACCATATATTTT

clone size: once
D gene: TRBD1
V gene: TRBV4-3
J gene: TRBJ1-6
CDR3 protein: CASSQEDRGSPLHF
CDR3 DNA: TGCGCCAGCAGCCAAGAAGACAGGGGATCACCCCTCCACTTT

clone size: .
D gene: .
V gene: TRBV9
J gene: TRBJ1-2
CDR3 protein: CASSGTELYGYTF
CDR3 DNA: TGTGCCAGCAGCGGGACAGAATTATATGGCTACACCTTC

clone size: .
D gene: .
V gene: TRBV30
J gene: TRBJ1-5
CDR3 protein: CAWAHRGNQPQHF
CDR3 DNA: TGTGCCTGGGCCCATCGGGGCAATCAGCCCCAGCATTTT

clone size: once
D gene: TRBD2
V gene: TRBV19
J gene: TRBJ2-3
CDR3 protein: CASSPSEGLAGGTDTQYF
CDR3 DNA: TGTGCCAGTAGTCCCTCAGAAGGACTAGCGGGGGGTACAGATACGCAGTATTTT

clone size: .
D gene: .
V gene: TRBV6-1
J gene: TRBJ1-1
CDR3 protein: CASSERGDLEAFF
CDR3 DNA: TGTGCCAGCAGTGAGCGGGGGGATTTAGAAGCTTTCTTT

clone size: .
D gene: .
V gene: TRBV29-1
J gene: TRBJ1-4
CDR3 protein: CSVRGEGDAGTWNEKLFF
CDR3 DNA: TGCAGCGTTCGTGGTGAGGGGGACGCAGGCACGTGGAATGAAAAACTGTTTTTT

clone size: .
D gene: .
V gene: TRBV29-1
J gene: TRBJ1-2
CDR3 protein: CSVQGVGGYTF
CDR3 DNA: TGCAGCGTACAGGGAGTGGGGGGCTACACCTTC

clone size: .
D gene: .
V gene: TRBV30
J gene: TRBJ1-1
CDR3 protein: CAWMARNTEAFF
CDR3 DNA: TGTGCCTGGATGGCCAGGAACACTGAAGCTTTCTTT

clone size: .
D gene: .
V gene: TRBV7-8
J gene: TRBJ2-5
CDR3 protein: CASSRGGLLTQETQYF
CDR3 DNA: TGTGCCAGCAGCCGGGGAGGCCTCCTAACACAAGAGACCCAGTACTTC

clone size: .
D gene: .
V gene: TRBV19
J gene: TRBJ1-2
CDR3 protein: CASSISRGYGYTF
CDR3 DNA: TGTGCCAGTAGTATTTCGAGGGGGTATGGCTACACCTTC